The source of this TCR beta chain is a study of vaccination and CD4 T cells after COVID-19. Study summary: The convalescent population consisted of six males and four females, two of whom were of Hispanic ethnicity. Treatment of control cultures consisted of a CEFX pool, an HIV-1 Nef pool, or no peptide.

Study-wide results and limits: The authors studied relatively few convalescent patients and analyzed no early post-infection timepoints.

This clonotype was seen once. Its matching antigen is unknown. Trimming took 3 bases from V and 10 from J, leaving 13 bases between them. Germline CDR1 and CDR2: SGHVS and FQNEAQ. There are 14 residues in the CDR3. Regarding treatment: roughly 10-day PBMC culture with coronavirus spike peptide pools or control peptides (ViraFEST assay). Isolation of CD4+ T cells by negative selection took place after approximately ten days of culture. An Oncomine TCR Beta short-read assay was used to sequence the DNA from cultured CD4+ T cells. TCRdb called the PCR reads again in MiXCR, with one record for every CDR3 protein. The sample consists of 3,000 to 4,000 distinct CDR3 sequences, approximately 33% of them appearing once.

The chain employs TRBV7-8 and TRBJ1-6, with no clear D. The sequencing input was CD4+ T cells from blood, cultured in vitro. The sequence was collected from a human donor who had recovered from COVID-19. For the CDR3, the DNA is TGTGCCAGCAGCTTTAAGTCCGGTAGCTCACCCCTCCACTTT. It translates to CASSFKSGSSPLHF.